This T cell receptor beta chain was captured in a study of shared clonotypes between healthy human individuals. Study-wide findings and caveats: Non-shared clonotypes showed lower generation probabilities than clonotypes common to all four donors.

The CDR3 loop spans 16 amino acids. Per the germline V gene, CDR1 is LNHDA and CDR2 is SQIVND (reference sequence). J lost 3 bases, V lost 7 bases, and 9 bases had no gene match. Each sorted subset replicate got 200 ng genomic DNA, 25,000 to 35,000 genomes. Authors' data handling: Quality scores were absent from the junction-only immunoSEQ sequences, so filtering differed. Method: immunoSEQ multiplex PCR; TCRdb's copy keeps in-frame clones and lacks some. V, J and clone size were drawn from that table, and D and trimming were deduced from the DNA. The sample contains roughly 1,500,000 clones, roughly 98% of which appear only once. To note about this clone: Its matching antigen is unknown.

This TCR was sampled from a young man in good health. The chain recombines TRBV19 with TRBJ1-5, with TRBD1 identical over 10 bases. The sample taken for sequencing was naive CD4+ T cells sorted from blood. Subset described: CD45RA+ positively selected. CDR3 DNA: TGTGCCAGTACCGCCCAGGGACAGGGGACCAATCAGCCCCAGCATTTT. The encoded protein is CASTAQGQGTNQPQHF.